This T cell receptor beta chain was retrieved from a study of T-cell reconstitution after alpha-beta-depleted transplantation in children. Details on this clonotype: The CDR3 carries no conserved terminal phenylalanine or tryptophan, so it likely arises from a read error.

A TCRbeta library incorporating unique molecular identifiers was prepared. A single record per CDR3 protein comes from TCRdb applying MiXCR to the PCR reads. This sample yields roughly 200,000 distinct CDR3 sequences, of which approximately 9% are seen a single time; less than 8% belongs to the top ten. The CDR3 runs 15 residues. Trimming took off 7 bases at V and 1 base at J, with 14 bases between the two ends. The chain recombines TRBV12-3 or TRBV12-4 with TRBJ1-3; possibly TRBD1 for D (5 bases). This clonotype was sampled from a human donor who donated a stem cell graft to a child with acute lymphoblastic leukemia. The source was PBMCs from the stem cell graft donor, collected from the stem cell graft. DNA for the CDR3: TGTGCCAGCACTTTTGGCGGGGGATCTGGAAACACCATATATTGT. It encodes CASTFGGGSGNTIYC.